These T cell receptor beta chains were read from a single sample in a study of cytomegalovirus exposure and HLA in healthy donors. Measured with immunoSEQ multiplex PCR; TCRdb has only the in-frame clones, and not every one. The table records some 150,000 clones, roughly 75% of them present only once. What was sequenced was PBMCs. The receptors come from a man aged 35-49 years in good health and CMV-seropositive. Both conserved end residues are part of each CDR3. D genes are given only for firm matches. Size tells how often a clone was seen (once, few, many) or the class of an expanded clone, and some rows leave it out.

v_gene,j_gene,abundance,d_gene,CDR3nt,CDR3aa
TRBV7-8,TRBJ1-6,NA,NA,TGTGCCAGCAGCTCGTTTGTTCGCAGCCGGAGCTCCTATAATTCACCCCTCCACTTT,CASSSFVRSRSSYNSPLHF
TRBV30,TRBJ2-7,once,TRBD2,TGTGCCGGTAGCGGGGGAGGTTACGAGCAGTACTTC,CAGSGGGYEQYF
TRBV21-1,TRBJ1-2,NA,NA,TGTGCCAGCAGCAAATGTATCGGACAGGGGGGGGAATATGGCTACACCTTC,CASSKCIGQGGEYGYTF
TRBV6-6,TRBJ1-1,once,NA,TGTGCCAGCAGCATTCCTACAGGGTACACTGAAGCTTTCTTT,CASSIPTGYTEAFF
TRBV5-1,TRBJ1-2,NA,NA,TGCGCCAGCAGCCCCGCCTCCACAGGTCCTGGCTACACCTTC,CASSPASTGPGYTF
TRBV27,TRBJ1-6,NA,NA,TGTGCCAGCAGTTTATTGGCGGTCAGGGGAAATTCACCCCTCCACTTT,CASSLLAVRGNSPLHF
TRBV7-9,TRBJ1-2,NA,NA,TGTGCCAGCAGCTTAGAGCGGGGCGACTATGGCTACACCTTC,CASSLERGDYGYTF
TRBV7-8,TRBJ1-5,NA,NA,TGTGCCAGCAGCTTATCCAGGAGCAATCAGCCCCAGCATTTT,CASSLSRSNQPQHF
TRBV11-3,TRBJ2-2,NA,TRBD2,TGTGCCAGCAGCTCAGGACTAGTCCTAAACACCGGGGAGCTGTTTTTT,CASSSGLVLNTGELFF
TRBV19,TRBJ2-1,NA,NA,TGTGCCAGTAGTCCCGGAGCGTTTGGGGCCCAGTTCTTC,CASSPGAFGAQFF
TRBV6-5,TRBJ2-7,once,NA,TGTGCCAGCAGTTACTCATGGGCGTACTACGAGCAGTACTTC,CASSYSWAYYEQYF
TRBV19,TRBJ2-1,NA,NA,TGTGCCAGTAGTATCTCTGGTCCGAGGTACAATGAGCAGTTCTTC,CASSISGPRYNEQFF
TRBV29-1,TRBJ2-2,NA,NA,TGCAGCGTAGACACAGGGTACACCGGGGAGCTGTTTTTT,CSVDTGYTGELFF
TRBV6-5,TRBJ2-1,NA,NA,TGTGCCAGCAGTTACTCCAAGGGAGGACTCTACAATGAGCAGTTCTTC,CASSYSKGGLYNEQFF
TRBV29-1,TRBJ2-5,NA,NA,TGCAGCGTTAGCTTAGTCGAAGGAGTTGGAAAAGAGCAGTACTTC,CSVSLVEGVGKEQYF
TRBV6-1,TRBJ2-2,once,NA,TGTGCCAGCAGGCGGACATCCGCGAACACCGGGGAGCTGTTTTTT,CASRRTSANTGELFF
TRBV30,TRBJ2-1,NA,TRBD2,TGTGCCTGGAGTACTAGCGGGAGTAGGTACAATGAGCAGTTCTTC,CAWSTSGSRYNEQFF
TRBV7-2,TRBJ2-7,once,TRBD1,TGTGCCAGCAGCTTTGGACAGGGCTACGAGCAGTACTTC,CASSFGQGYEQYF
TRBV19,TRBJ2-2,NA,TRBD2,TGTGCCAGTAGTACTGGACTAGCGGGAGGTAGGAACACCGGGGAGCTGTTTTTT,CASSTGLAGGRNTGELFF
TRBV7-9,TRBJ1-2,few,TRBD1,TGTGCCAGCAGCCCGCCGGGACAGGGGGCGCAGGGCTACACCTTC,CASSPPGQGAQGYTF
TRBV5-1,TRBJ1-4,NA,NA,TGCGCCGGCACCCCGACAGGAGCGCTTAATGAAAAACTGTTTTTT,CAGTPTGALNEKLFF
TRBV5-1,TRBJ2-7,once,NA,TGCGCCAGCAGTAAAGACGGAGCCAACTACGAGCAGTACTTC,CASSKDGANYEQYF
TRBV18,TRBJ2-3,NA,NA,TGTGCCAGCTCACTTTCCCCCGGCTCTCCAGGGAGCACAGATACGCAGTATTTT,CASSLSPGSPGSTDTQYF
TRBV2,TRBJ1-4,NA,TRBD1,TGTGCCAGCAGCGGACAGGGAGGAGTTTATGAAAAACTGTTTTTT,CASSGQGGVYEKLFF
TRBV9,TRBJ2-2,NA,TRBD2,TGTGCCAGCAGTGGGCTAGCGGTGGTGAGGTCGAAGCTGTTTTTT,CASSGLAVVRSKLFF
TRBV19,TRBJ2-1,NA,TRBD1,TGTGCCAGTAGTGAACCTCGGACAGGGAAAACGACAGGTGAGCAGTTCTTC,CASSEPRTGKTTGEQFF
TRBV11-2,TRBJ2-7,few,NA,TGTGCCAGCAGCTTAACGATTCGCCCCCAGAACGAGCAGTACTTC,CASSLTIRPQNEQYF
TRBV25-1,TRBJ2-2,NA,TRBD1,TGTGCCAGCAGTGAGGGACAGACGAACACCGGGGAGCTGTTTTTT,CASSEGQTNTGELFF
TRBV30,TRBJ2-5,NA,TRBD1,TGTGCCTGCTACAAAACAGGGGCACAAGAGACCCAGTACTTC,CACYKTGAQETQYF